These 23 T cell receptor beta chains came from one sample sequenced in a study of OX40 agonist ivuxolimab in advanced cancers. Only in-frame clones appear in the TCRdb table, and some are missing; sequencing was by immunoSEQ multiplex PCR. This sample carries 70,000 to 95,000 clones, around 88% of them seen once, and the ten largest clones take 2.5% to 3%. The sequenced sample was CD4+ or CD8+ T cells sorted from blood, obtained in a trial of the OX40 agonist ivuxolimab. All receptors come from an adult with an advanced solid tumor such as melanoma, head and neck, liver or kidney cancer.

The chain is built from TRBV2 and TRBJ2-2, with D tentatively TRBD2 (5 bases). The CDR3 is 15 residues long. Trimming removed 4 bases at V and 0 bases at J, with 9 bases between. Germline V gene data show CDR1 as SNHLY and CDR2 as FYNNEI. This CDR3 is CASSAGSANTGELFF. The CDR3 region has the DNA TGTGCCAGCAGTGCGGGGTCCGCGAACACCGGGGAGCTGTTTTTT.

This clone appeared once. The V and J genes are TRBV2 and TRBJ1-6; D may be TRBD1 (5 bases). Germline loops: CDR1 SNHLY, CDR2 FYNNEI. The CDR3 runs to 15 residues. The CDR3 here is CAIDSTLSYNSPLHF. CDR3 DNA sequence: TGTGCTATAGACAGTACCCTCTCCTATAATTCACCCCTCCACTTT. The full variable domain, with the rest looked up from reference TRBV2 and TRBJ1-6, is EPEVTQTPSHQVTQMGQEVILRCVPISNHLYFYWYRQILGQKVEFLVSFYNNEISEKSEIFDDQFSVERPDGSNFTLKIRSTKLEDSAMYFCAIDSTLSYNSPLHFGNGTRLTVT.

The rearrangement uses TRBV6-4 and TRBJ2-5; D might be TRBD1 (6 bases). Germline assignment: CDR1 MRHNA and CDR2 SNTAGT. The CDR3 covers 13 residues. V shed 4 bases and J shed 2 bases, with 8 bases lying between them. The CDR3 reads CASSVDRQETQYF. The DNA of the CDR3 is TGTGCCAGCAGTGTGGACAGACAAGAGACCCAGTACTTC.

V is TRBV10-2 and J is TRBJ1-5, with D unclear. The germline gives CDR1 WSHSY, CDR2 SAAADI. The CDR3 sequence is 13 residues long. V was trimmed by 6 bases and J by 5 bases, leaving 11 bases between them. As DNA, the CDR3 is TGCGCCAGCAGCCCGAGGGTTCATCAGCCCCAGCATTTT. Protein product: CASSPRVHQPQHF.

J is TRBJ2-1 and V is TRBV5-4; the D is unclear. The CDR3 covers 14 residues. Per the germline V gene, CDR1 is SGHNT and CDR2 is YYREEE (reference sequence). V was pared by 0 bases and J by 8 bases, with 12 bases between. In DNA, the CDR3 is TGTGCCAGCAGCTTGGCCTCAATAAGCGATGAGCAGTTCTTC. It specifies CASSLASISDEQFF.

The V gene is TRBV18, the J gene TRBJ2-4, with 9 bases matching TRBD1. Trimming at V came to 6 bases and at J to 9 bases, leaving 6 bases not matched to a gene. The CDR3 length is 13 residues. Germline assignment: CDR1 KGHSH and CDR2 LQKENI. The CDR3 sequence is CASSPGQGFIQYF. The CDR3 coding sequence is TGTGCCAGCTCTCCCGGACAGGGGTTCATTCAGTACTTC. The variable domain in full, completed from reference TRBV18 and TRBJ2-4, reads NAGVMQNPRHLVRRRGQEARLRCSPMKGHSHVYWYRQLPEEGLKFMVYLQKENIIDESGMPKERFSAEFPKEGPSILRIQQVVRGDSAAYFCASSPGQGFIQYFGAGTRLSVL.

This chain connects TRBV7-6 to TRBJ1-1; D gene ambiguous. The CDR3 loop spans 15 amino acids. Trimming removed 5 bases from V and 0 bases from J, with 13 bases in between. CDR1 and CDR2 (germline): SGHVS, FNYEAQ. The CDR3 spells CASSLQSGVNTEAFF. In DNA, the CDR3 is TGTGCCAGCAGCCTTCAGAGCGGGGTGAACACTGAAGCTTTCTTT.

V is TRBV18 and J is TRBJ2-7, with 9 positions matching TRBD1. The CDR3 is made up of 15 amino acids. Germline CDR1 KGHSH, CDR2 LQKENI. After removal of 6 bases from V and 2 bases from J, the junction contained 8 bases not matched to a gene. The CDR3 region has the DNA TGTGCCAGCTCCCCCGGGACAGGGCTGACCTACGAGCAGTACTTC. Its translation is CASSPGTGLTYEQYF.

The V and J genes are TRBV19 and TRBJ1-2, with D unclear. CDR3 length: 14 residues. Trimming removed 5 bases at V and 5 bases at J, with 15 bases between. Per the germline V gene, CDR1 is LNHDA and CDR2 is SQIVND (reference sequence). CDR3 in amino acids: CASSAGLAVYGYTF. In DNA form, the CDR3 reads TGTGCCAGTAGTGCGGGATTGGCAGTTTATGGCTACACCTTC.

This clone was counted a few times. The J gene is TRBJ1-1, the V gene TRBV28, with TRBD1 matching over 7 bases. Germline loops: CDR1 MDHEN, CDR2 SYDVKM. V shed 6 bases and J 1 base; nucleotides not matched to a gene: 5. This CDR3 contains 14 residues. The CDR3 reads CASSPGQKNTEAFF. Written as DNA, the CDR3 is TGTGCCAGCAGCCCGGGACAGAAGAACACTGAAGCTTTCTTT.

The chain carries TRBV19 and TRBJ2-7, with D perhaps matching TRBD1 (5 bases). The CDR3 has 16 amino acids. The V end lost 5 bases, the J end lost 6 bases, and 23 bases lay between the germline ends. Germline V gene lookup returns CDR1 LNHDA and CDR2 SQIVND (reference sequence). CDR3 bases: TGTGCCAGTAGTCGTAGAGAGTCAGGACATGAAATCGAGCAGTACTTC. It translates to CASSRRESGHEIEQYF.

This chain uses TRBV18 with TRBJ2-7, with unresolved D. The CDR3 runs to 11 residues. Trimming removed 2 bases from V and 7 bases from J, with 6 bases in between. Per the germline V gene, CDR1 is KGHSH and CDR2 is LQKENI. CDR3 region: CASSPGVEQYF. The CDR3 coding sequence is TGTGCCAGCTCACCAGGGGTAGAGCAGTACTTC. Using reference TRBV18 and TRBJ2-7 for the parts outside the CDR3, the full variable domain is NAGVMQNPRHLVRRRGQEARLRCSPMKGHSHVYWYRQLPEEGLKFMVYLQKENIIDESGMPKERFSAEFPKEGPSILRIQQVVRGDSAAYFCASSPGVEQYFGPGTRLTVT.

The chain links TRBV27 to TRBJ2-7; D may be TRBD2 (6 bases). Germline lookup yields CDR1 MNHEY and CDR2 SMNVEV (reference sequence). The CDR3 runs to 16 residues. V shed 4 bases and J shed 7 bases, with 23 bases lying between them. This chain's CDR3 is CASSSLSGRGPGEQYF. The CDR3 nucleotides read TGTGCCAGCAGTTCCCTATCGGGGCGGGGTCCCGGTGAGCAGTACTTC.

The rearrangement joins TRBV9 to TRBJ1-4; the D gene is possibly TRBD1 (5 bases). The germline V gene encodes CDR1 SGDLS and CDR2 YYNGEE. With 7 bases removed from V and 3 bases from J, the gap between germline ends came to 22 bases. The CDR3 extends over 17 amino acids. The CDR3 loop reads CASAPDIPGRANEKLFF. DNA of the CDR3: TGTGCCAGCGCCCCTGATATTCCGGGGCGGGCTAATGAAAAACTGTTTTTT.

The rearrangement uses TRBV5-1 and TRBJ2-1; 7 bases are shared with TRBD1. V lost 4 bases, J lost 4 bases, and 8 bases stayed unmatched. This CDR3 has 15 amino acids. The V gene's germline CDR1 is SGHRS and CDR2 YFSETQ. The CDR3 DNA is TGCGCCAGCAGCAGATCCGGGACAGATTACAATGAGCAGTTCTTC. Its protein product is CASSRSGTDYNEQFF.

About this clone: Other DNA sequences in this sample translate to the same CDR3. This chain links TRBV5-1 with TRBJ1-1, with D perhaps TRBD1 (5 bases). V lost 4 bases and J lost 5, with 18 bases in between. This CDR3 is 15 amino acids long. CDR1 SGHRS and CDR2 YFSETQ come from the germline V gene. Here the CDR3 reads CASSQAGFGGTEAFF. The CDR3 DNA is TGCGCCAGCAGCCAGGCAGGGTTTGGGGGGACTGAAGCTTTCTTT.

This clone was found a few times. This chain uses TRBV27 with TRBJ2-7; the D is unclear. From germline, CDR1 is MNHEY and CDR2 SMNVEV (reference sequence). The germline V and J ends were trimmed by 5 bases and 5 bases, with 16 bases remaining between them. This CDR3 is 14 amino acids long. CDR3 in amino acids: CASSQIMDGNEQYF. The CDR3 DNA is TGTGCCAGCAGTCAGATAATGGACGGTAACGAGCAGTACTTC.

This clone has just one count. CDR3 amino acids: CASSDDRNYEQYF. The DNA of the CDR3 is TGTGCCAGCAGTGATGACAGGAACTACGAGCAGTACTTC. The chain has TRBV25-1 and TRBJ2-7, with D perhaps TRBD1 (6 bases). Trimming cost V 3 bases and J 3 bases, with 9 bases left between them. Germline V gene lookup returns CDR1 MGHDK and CDR2 SYGVNS. This CDR3 is 13 amino acids long.

In its sample, this clone was seen a few times. This chain uses TRBV6-1 with TRBJ2-1; D ambiguous. Trimming shortened V by 3 bases and J by 9 bases, and 12 bases separated the two germline ends. The CDR3 is 13 residues long. From germline, CDR1 is MNHNS and CDR2 SASEGT. The CDR3 spells CASSDLSPPEQFF. As DNA, the CDR3 is TGTGCCAGCAGTGACCTTAGCCCGCCTGAGCAGTTCTTC.

The chain links TRBV19 to TRBJ2-6, with a weak D call TRBD1 (6 bases). Germline values: CDR1 LNHDA, CDR2 SQIVND (reference sequence). The CDR3 loop spans 16 amino acids. Trimming took 5 bases from V and 5 from J, leaving 16 bases between them. The CDR3 spells CASSWRQESRANVLTF. Written as DNA, the CDR3 is TGTGCCAGTAGTTGGAGACAGGAGTCGAGGGCCAACGTCCTGACTTTC.

Concerning this clone itself: A junction boundary mismatches the germline segment, possibly from a read error. The chain has TRBV7-9 and TRBJ2-7, with 7 bases lining up with TRBD2. The CDR3 extends over 14 amino acids. Germline-derived CDR1 and CDR2 are SEHNR and FQNEAQ (reference sequence). Written as DNA, the CDR3 is TGTGCCAGCAGCTTAGATGCTCAGCGGGGCAGGGCCCGCTTC. Translating it yields CASSLDAQRGRARF.

The rearrangement links TRBV27 to TRBJ1-5; D is unclear. The length of the CDR3 is 15 residues. V was pared by 0 bases and J by 0 bases, with 6 bases between. Looked up from germline, CDR1 is MNHEY and CDR2 is SMNVEV (reference sequence). CDR3 in amino acids: CASSLSGVSNQPQHF. In nucleotides, the CDR3 is TGTGCCAGCAGTTTATCCGGGGTTAGCAATCAGCCCCAGCATTTT.

The CDR3 DNA follows: TGTGCCAGCTCCACTAGCGGGGGAAACAATGAGCAGTTCTTC. It yields the protein CASSTSGGNNEQFF. The V and J genes are TRBV7-3 and TRBJ2-1; 11 bases line up with TRBD2. CDR3 size: 14 residues. Germline CDR1 reads SGHTA; CDR2 reads FQGTGA. With 8 bases clipped from V and 5 bases from J, the junction kept 5 bases outside the gene matches.